The next 26 T cell receptor beta chains were all read from a single sample in a study of T cells of healthy individuals. TCRdb reprocessed the 5' RACE reads via MiXCR and lists one record per CDR3 protein. The sample has over 95,000 distinct CDR3 sequences; approximately 15% are singletons. These receptors came from a human donor in good health.

The V gene is TRBV18, the J gene TRBJ2-5; D uncertain. This CDR3 is 12 amino acids long. V shed 1 base and J shed 5 bases, with 5 bases lying between them. From germline, CDR1 is KGHSH and CDR2 LQKENI. CDR3: CASSPRVETQYF. The CDR3 coding sequence is TGTGCCAGCTCACCACGAGTGGAGACCCAGTACTTC. The full variable domain, rest sourced from reference TRBV18 and TRBJ2-5, is NAGVMQNPRHLVRRRGQEARLRCSPMKGHSHVYWYRQLPEEGLKFMVYLQKENIIDESGMPKERFSAEFPKEGPSILRIQQVVRGDSAAYFCASSPRVETQYFGPGTRLLVL.

This clonotype has more than one count but fewer than ten. V gene TRBV12-3 or TRBV12-4 combines with J gene TRBJ2-7; 7 nucleotides line up with TRBD1. Trimming cost V 5 bases and J 0 bases; bases outside gene matches: 7. CDR3 length: 15 residues. The CDR3 spells CASSNRGASSYEQYF. CDR3 coding DNA: TGTGCCAGCAGTAACAGGGGCGCCTCCTCCTACGAGCAGTACTTC.

Turning to this clonotype: A much bigger clone sits one base away, suggesting this may be a read error. The rearrangement joins TRBV20-1 to TRBJ2-7, with TRBD1 identical over 8 bases. Germline-derived CDR1 and CDR2 are DFQATT and SNEGSKA (reference sequence). The CDR3 is 14 amino acids. The CDR3 here is CSAFRWDRPDEKYF. The CDR3 nucleotides are TGCAGTGCTTTTAGATGGGACAGGCCGGACGAGAAGTACTTC.

This chain uses TRBV20-1 with TRBJ2-3, with D perhaps matching TRBD2 (5 bases). This CDR3 comprises 16 residues. Trimming took off 5 bases at V and 6 bases at J, with 24 bases between the two ends. The V gene's germline CDR1 is DFQATT and CDR2 SNEGSKA (reference sequence). The CDR3 reads CSAASHAGPLRDTQYF. CDR3 bases: TGCAGTGCTGCCTCTCATGCGGGCCCCCTGAGGGATACGCAGTATTTT.

This clonotype was observed at least ten times. The chain uses TRBV5-4 and TRBJ1-2; no clear D gene. The CDR3 is made up of 17 amino acids. V gave up 4 bases and J gave up 7 bases, with 26 bases separating them. CDR1 and CDR2 from the germline V gene are SGHNT and YYREEE (reference sequence). The CDR3 DNA reads TGTGCCAGCAGCCCCAGCGCATCCGTTGGGAGACTGGGTGGCTACACCTTC. This codes for CASSPSASVGRLGGYTF. The full variable domain, in which reference TRBV5-4 and TRBJ1-2 provide the parts outside the CDR3, is ETGVTQSPTHLIKTRGQQVTLRCSSQSGHNTVSWYQQALGQGPQFIFQYYREEENGRGNFPPRFSGLQFPNYSSELNVNALELDDSALYLCASSPSASVGRLGGYTFGSGTRLTVV.

In its sample, this clonotype was seen a few times. V usage is TRBV27 and J usage is TRBJ2-1, with D tentatively TRBD2 (6 bases). With 2 bases removed from V and 9 bases from J, the gap between germline ends came to 8 bases. The CDR3 is made up of 12 amino acids. Germline CDR1 MNHEY, CDR2 SMNVEV (reference sequence). CDR3: CASSLVGGEQFF. The CDR3 region has the DNA TGTGCCAGCAGTTTAGTGGGAGGTGAGCAGTTCTTC.

This clonotype was seen repeatedly, ten times or more. V and J are TRBV7-9 and TRBJ1-2, with D unresolved. The V end was cut by 5 bases, the J end by 4 bases, with 11 bases between. CDR3 size: 13 residues. Germline V gene lookup returns CDR1 SEHNR and CDR2 FQNEAQ (reference sequence). Written as DNA, the CDR3 is TGTGCCAGCAGCGCCGCCCAGGCCTATGGCTACACCTTC. The encoded protein is CASSAAQAYGYTF.

This clonotype was seen a few times. The genes are TRBV2 and TRBJ2-7; 7 positions agree with TRBD1. The V and J ends lost 6 bases and 4 bases, in that order; junction bases with no gene match: 3. CDR1 and CDR2 from the germline V gene are SNHLY and FYNNEI. The CDR3 runs 12 residues. The CDR3 DNA sequence: TGTGCCAGCAGATCGACAGGGTACGAGCAGTACTTC. This translates into CASRSTGYEQYF.

This clonotype was recorded a few times. The chain has TRBV12-3 or TRBV12-4 and TRBJ2-7; D gene ambiguous. The CDR3 extends over 13 amino acids. The germline V and J ends were trimmed by 0 bases and 7 bases, with 10 bases remaining between them. The CDR3 DNA reads TGTGCCAGCAGTTTAGCGCGCGTTAGGGAGCAGTACTTC. It encodes CASSLARVREQYF.

In this sample, this clonotype turned up a few times. The chain employs TRBV4-2 and TRBJ1-3, with D hard to call. The CDR3 runs to 15 residues. V lost 0 bases and J lost 0, with 6 bases in between. Germline V gives CDR1 LGHNA, CDR2 YNFKEQ. CDR3 region: CASSQDAVSGNTIYF. CDR3 in DNA: TGTGCCAGCAGCCAAGATGCGGTCTCTGGAAACACCATATATTTT.

The gene calls are TRBV2 and TRBJ2-2; no firm D call. V was shortened by 4 bases and J by 8 bases, with 17 bases between the two germline ends. Germline V gives CDR1 SNHLY, CDR2 FYNNEI. The CDR3 extends over 15 amino acids. DNA of the CDR3: TGTGCCAGCAGTGTGATGTTGGGTTCCTCGGGGGAGCTGTTTTTT. Amino acid sequence: CASSVMLGSSGELFF.

This clonotype was counted at least ten times. The rearrangement joins TRBV3-1 to TRBJ2-3, with D possibly matching TRBD2 (6 bases). Trimming stripped 5 bases from V and 8 bases from J, with 11 bases between. CDR1 LGHDT and CDR2 YNNKEL come from the germline V gene (reference sequence). The CDR3 sequence is 12 residues long. The DNA for the CDR3 is TGTGCCAGCAGCTACTCCGGGGGTACGCAGTATTTT. The encoded protein is CASSYSGGTQYF.

This clonotype has a handful of counts. The rearrangement links TRBV5-1 to TRBJ2-1; D is unresolved. The CDR3 sequence is 12 residues long. The V end was cut by 0 bases, the J end by 7 bases, with 5 bases between. The germline CDR1 and CDR2 sequences are SGHRS and YFSETQ. The CDR3 protein is CASSLGVNEQFF. The CDR3 coding sequence is TGCGCCAGCAGCTTGGGGGTTAATGAGCAGTTCTTC.

The rearrangement links TRBV7-6 to TRBJ1-4; a possible D gene is TRBD1 (6 bases). The CDR3 loop spans 15 amino acids. V lost 5 bases and J lost 14, with 24 bases in between. Looked up from germline, CDR1 is SGHVS and CDR2 is FNYEAQ. The chain's CDR3 is CASSETGSPRSNLFF. In DNA form, the CDR3 reads TGTGCCAGCAGCGAAACAGGGAGCCCTCGATCTAATCTGTTTTTT.

The V and J genes are TRBV7-2 and TRBJ2-5, with TRBD2 as a possible D gene (5 bases). V lost 6 bases and J lost 3, with 20 bases in between. Germline CDR1 reads SGHTA; CDR2 reads FQGNSA. This CDR3 spans 16 amino acids. The CDR3 protein is CASRPTPGLGKETQYF. CDR3 coding DNA: TGTGCCAGCAGACCTACCCCCGGACTCGGCAAAGAGACCCAGTACTTC.

In its sample, this clonotype was seen many times. The chain joins TRBV6-2 or TRBV6-3 to TRBJ2-1; D is perhaps TRBD2 (7 bases). The CDR3 runs 14 residues. V lost 7 bases, J lost 7 bases, and 17 bases lay in between. CDR1 is MNHEY, CDR2 SVGEGT, per germline. DNA of the CDR3: TGTGCCAGCAAACCCCGGGGGGCCGAAAATGAGCAGTTCTTC. It encodes CASKPRGAENEQFF.

This clonotype was seen at least ten times. This rearrangement joins TRBV20-1 to TRBJ1-5, with 7 bases aligning to TRBD1. Germline loops: CDR1 DFQATT, CDR2 SNEGSKA (reference sequence). V lost 6 bases and J lost 4; bases outside the gene matches: 15. This CDR3 contains 16 residues. CDR3 nucleotide sequence: TGCAGTGCCCCCAGAGGTGCAGGGGGGCTTAATCAGCCCCAGCATTTT. It encodes CSAPRGAGGLNQPQHF.

This clonotype was counted only a few times. The chain links TRBV11-1 to TRBJ2-1, with D tentatively TRBD2 (7 bases). This CDR3 contains 15 residues. CDR1 and CDR2 from the germline V gene are SGHAT and FQDESV (reference sequence). The V gene lost 1 base and the J gene lost 6 bases, with 13 bases spanning the gap. DNA for the CDR3: TGTGCCAGCAGCTTAGGGGGCGGGGGCCCCAATGAGCAGTTCTTC. This gives the protein CASSLGGGGPNEQFF.

This clonotype was detected ten times or more. This chain uses TRBV5-1 with TRBJ1-1, with unresolved D. The CDR3 has 13 residues. Germline loops: CDR1 SGHRS, CDR2 YFSETQ. Trimming removed 0 bases from V and 0 bases from J, with 3 bases in between. The CDR3 spells CASSLGLNTEAFF. CDR3 nucleotides: TGCGCCAGCAGCTTGGGTTTGAACACTGAAGCTTTCTTT.

This clonotype was counted many times. The CDR3 bases are TGTGCCAGCTCACAGGGATCCCCCTGGACGAACACTGAAGCTTTCTTT. It is translated as CASSQGSPWTNTEAFF. The chain recombines TRBV18 with TRBJ1-1; unclear D gene. Germline V gives CDR1 KGHSH, CDR2 LQKENI. The CDR3 extends over 16 amino acids. Between the trimmed V and J ends, which lost 4 bases and 1 base, there was a span of 16 bases.

The chain recombines TRBV12-3 or TRBV12-4 with TRBJ2-7, with TRBD1 identical over 7 bases. Unmatched junction bases numbered 7, after V lost 7 bases and J lost 4 bases. The CDR3 consists of 13 residues. CDR3 in DNA: TGTGCCAGCACCGAAGCGACAGGGTACGAGCAGTACTTC. Its protein product is CASTEATGYEQYF.

This clonotype was seen more than once but under ten times. For the CDR3, the DNA is TGTGCCAGCAGTGGCTGGGGGGGGGACAGTTCCTACGAGCAGTACTTC. It is translated as CASSGWGGDSSYEQYF. The J gene is TRBJ2-7, the V gene TRBV28; D could derive from TRBD1 or TRBD2 (7 bases each). V shed 5 bases and J shed 1 base, with 18 bases lying between them. This CDR3 region has 16 residues. Germline V gene data show CDR1 as MDHEN and CDR2 as SYDVKM.

The chain recombines TRBV7-9 with TRBJ1-1; D gene ambiguous. Deletions cut 3 bases from V and 1 base from J, with 6 bases between. Germline lookup yields CDR1 SEHNR and CDR2 FQNEAQ (reference sequence). The CDR3 has 13 amino acids. The CDR3 DNA reads TGTGCCAGCAGCTTCCACGGGAACACTGAAGCTTTCTTT. Translated, it gives CASSFHGNTEAFF.

The chain recombines TRBV4-3 with TRBJ2-6; tentatively, D is TRBD1 (6 bases). Germline values: CDR1 LGHNA, CDR2 YSLEER. There are 17 residues in the CDR3. The V gene lost 2 bases and the J gene lost 7 bases, with 18 bases spanning the gap. CDR3 sequence reads: CASSQQTGGVLANVLTF. For the CDR3, the DNA is TGCGCCAGCAGCCAACAGACAGGAGGTGTATTAGCCAACGTCCTGACTTTC.

The J gene is TRBJ2-5, the V gene TRBV29-1; D is undetermined. CDR1 and CDR2 from the germline V gene are SQVTM and ANQGSEA. The CDR3 totals 10 residues. The CDR3 is CSVGRETQYF. The DNA for the CDR3 is TGCAGTGTGGGAAGAGAGACCCAGTACTTC.

This clonotype was observed a few times. The genes are TRBV7-3 and TRBJ2-1; D is tentatively TRBD1 or TRBD2 (5 bases each). Trimming took off 5 bases at V and 2 bases at J, with 13 bases between the two ends. The CDR3 loop spans 15 amino acids. Germline CDR1 and CDR2: SGHTA and FQGTGA. CDR3 nucleotide sequence: TGTGCCAGCAGCCCCAGAGGGGCGCCCTACAATGAGCAGTTCTTC. This sequence encodes CASSPRGAPYNEQFF.